The subject of this entry is one T cell receptor (beta chain). Its antigen target is currently unknown. No base qualities exist here, and no much larger clone lies one base off it. The data stem from a study of blood T cell repertoires in COVID-19 (TCRdb year 2020). Context from the whole study: The collaborator samples originated in the United States, Italy and Spain and spanned the acute and convalescent phases of COVID-19. The material from the prospective study consisted of cDNA or gDNA derived from T cells, B-cell-depleted T cells, or PBMCs. Deeply sampled blood TCRbeta repertoires from subjects exposed to, actively infected with, or recovered from COVID-19 were included in the dataset. The repertoires were released in a freely available public database meant as a resource for research on the immune response to SARS-CoV-2. Samples came from the ongoing ImmuneRACE study (first 160 participants) plus 1,254 subjects from 6 global collaborators. A de-identified subject ID, COVID-19 status, age in years and sex were almost always included in the sample metadata. Where available, HLA class I and class II types were obtained from metadata supplied by the sample provider rather than from assay-based typing. Here is what the overall study found, with its caveats: How much clinical and demographic metadata was included differed by source and by participant, and the metadata was provided uncurated.

Whole blood was collected in K2EDTA tubes by collaborating institutions according to the institutions' own protocols. For TCRbeta analysis, collaborators shipped samples in one of three forms: frozen whole blood, isolated PBMCs, or DNA extracted from either of those sample types. TCRbeta CDR3 regions were amplified from genomic DNA using the immunoSEQ Assay, a bias-controlled multiplex PCR. In the source study's methods: The number of nucleated cells in each sample was estimated from the amplification of reference gene primers within the assay. To quantify the absolute abundance of each unique TCRbeta CDR3 rearrangement, sequence reads were collapsed and filtered. Productive Simpson clonality was computed per sample as the square root of Simpson's diversity index over productive rearrangements. The immuneACCESS repertoire file appears here via TCRdb, limited to in-frame rearrangements. These files lack a portion of the clones; in checked studies, under half of the deficit traces to unresolved V genes, and the cause of the others is not known. The V and J calls and clone size come from that table; D and trimming were worked out from the DNA. The table for this sample lists some 99,000 clones; 87% of them were counted only once. 4% to 5.5% of the sample rests with the top ten.

Based on the germline V gene, the CDR1 and CDR2 sequences are LGHNA and YNFKEQ. Reading from cysteine to phenylalanine, the CDR3 counts 13 amino acids. Solely the CDR3 DNA is kept, with 39 bases framed from the first base. The V and J ends are trimmed by 10 bases and 8 bases, leaving 17 bases between them. The sequence is built from TRBV4-2 and TRBJ1-4, with the D gene not confidently named. This TCR was recovered from a man aged 65 to 79 with acute or convalescent COVID-19. The sample taken for sequencing was peripheral blood. The CDR3 amino acid sequence is: CATSLGRFEKLFF. The DNA sequence is TGTGCCACCTCGCTGGGCAGATTCGAAAAACTGTTTTTT.